Presented here are 21 T cell receptor beta chains from one specimen sequenced in a study of blood T cell repertoires in COVID-19. The method was immunoSEQ multiplex PCR; TCRdb's version includes in-frame clones alone and lacks a portion of them. Seen here are 130,000 or so clones, about three quarters observed once, and the top ten hold around a sixth. The sample comprised peripheral blood. The receptors derive from a man aged 50 or older with acute or convalescent COVID-19.

The chain carries TRBV24-1 and TRBJ1-1; tentatively, D is TRBD1 (6 bases). This CDR3 is built from 12 residues. The ends were cut back, 11 bases at V and 0 bases at J, with 9 bases in the middle. Germline V lookup: CDR1 KGHDR, CDR2 SFDVKD. CDR3 protein: CARGHMNTEAFF. The CDR3 coding sequence is TGTGCCAGGGGACACATGAACACTGAAGCTTTCTTT.

The chain recombines TRBV5-1 with TRBJ2-2; D is perhaps TRBD1 (6 bases). The CDR3 length is 15 residues. The germline CDR1 and CDR2 sequences are SGHRS and YFSETQ. The ends were cut back, 1 base at V and 6 bases at J, with 13 bases in the middle. The CDR3 region is CASSLNPTGSGELFF. The DNA of the CDR3 is TGCGCCAGCAGCTTGAATCCCACAGGGTCCGGGGAGCTGTTTTTT. Complete variable domain (other parts from reference TRBV5-1 and TRBJ2-2): KAGVTQTPRYLIKTRGQQVTLSCSPISGHRSVSWYQQTPGQGLQFLFEYFSETQRNKGNFPGRFSGRQFSNSRSEMNVSTLELGDSALYLCASSLNPTGSGELFFGEGSRLTVL.

The chain couples TRBV27 to TRBJ1-1, with 11 bases that match TRBD1. With 5 bases clipped from V and 5 bases from J, the junction kept 13 bases outside the gene matches. Germline loops: CDR1 MNHEY, CDR2 SMNVEV (reference sequence). CDR3 length: 17 residues. CDR3 region: CASSQRTGGLRKTEAFF. Written as DNA, the CDR3 is TGTGCCAGCAGTCAAAGGACAGGGGGCTTGCGTAAGACTGAAGCTTTCTTT.

The chain carries TRBV9 and TRBJ2-2, with a weak D call TRBD2 (6 bases). CDR3 size: 16 residues. The V gene lost 4 bases and the J gene lost 2 bases, with 15 bases spanning the gap. Germline V gives CDR1 SGDLS, CDR2 YYNGEE. CDR3 amino acids: CASSSRPGANTGELFF. The CDR3 nucleotides read TGTGCCAGCAGCTCCCGCCCGGGAGCCAACACCGGGGAGCTGTTTTTT.

J is TRBJ1-1 and V is TRBV6-2 or TRBV6-3; D remains unclear. This CDR3 has 13 residues. V gave up 4 bases and J gave up 1 base, with 7 bases separating them. The germline CDR1 and CDR2 sequences are MNHEY and SVGEGT. The CDR3 bases are TGTGCCAGCAGTTTTCGGTCGAACACTGAAGCTTTCTTT. This sequence encodes CASSFRSNTEAFF.

Remarks on this clone: Germline and junction disagree at one end, which may indicate a read error. This sequence joins TRBV15 and TRBJ1-6, with D uncertain. This CDR3 is built from 16 residues. The germline V gene has CDR1 LNHNV and CDR2 YYDKDF (reference sequence). CDR3 DNA: TGTGCCGCCAGCAGAGCACAGAACCCTTATAATTCACCCCTCCACTTT. This gives the protein CAASRAQNPYNSPLHF.

V gene TRBV12-3 or TRBV12-4 combines with J gene TRBJ2-7, with 7 bases lining up with TRBD1. The V gene end was trimmed by 6 bases and the J gene end by 2 bases; junction bases not matched to a gene: 4. The CDR3 has 13 amino acids. Here the CDR3 reads CASSRTGPYEQYF. The CDR3 DNA follows: TGTGCCAGCAGCCGGACAGGTCCCTACGAGCAGTACTTC.

The chain combines TRBV25-1 with TRBJ1-4, with D unresolved. There are 16 residues in the CDR3. Trimming removed 1 base from V and 8 bases from J, with 17 bases in between. Germline V CDR1 and CDR2: MGHDK, SYGVNS. DNA of the CDR3: TGTGCCAGCAGTGAATTTTATGGCAGGTCGAAGGAAAAACTGTTTTTT. Translating gives CASSEFYGRSKEKLFF. The full variable domain, rest sourced from reference TRBV25-1 and TRBJ1-4, is EADIYQTPRYLVIGTGKKITLECSQTMGHDKMYWYQQDPGMELHLIHYSYGVNSTEKGDLSSESTVSRIRTEHFPLTLESARPSHTSQYLCASSEFYGRSKEKLFFGSGTQLSVL.

V and J are TRBV6-1 and TRBJ1-5; possible D gene TRBD1, 6 bases. The germline V gene encodes CDR1 MNHNS and CDR2 SASEGT. The CDR3 has 16 amino acids. With 2 bases removed from V and 3 bases from J, the gap between germline ends came to 14 bases. CDR3 bases: TGTGCCAGCAGTGAACGGCAGGGGATCTTCAATCAGCCCCAGCATTTT. This sequence encodes CASSERQGIFNQPQHF.

The V gene is TRBV19, the J gene TRBJ2-3, with D perhaps TRBD1 (5 bases). Germline V gives CDR1 LNHDA, CDR2 SQIVND (reference sequence). V was trimmed by 6 bases and J by 1 base, leaving 8 bases between them. CDR3 length: 13 amino acids. The CDR3 loop reads CASRVRGTDTQYF. The CDR3 DNA reads TGTGCCAGTAGAGTCAGGGGCACAGATACGCAGTATTTT.

The chain links TRBV5-1 to TRBJ2-7; 9 nucleotides match TRBD1. V dropped 2 bases and J dropped 6; count of bases not matched to a gene: 9. The CDR3 covers 15 residues. Germline CDR1 reads SGHRS; CDR2 reads YFSETQ. CDR3 nucleotides: TGCGCCAGCAGCTTCCCGACAGGGGGAGGGAGCGAGCAGTACTTC. This encodes CASSFPTGGGSEQYF.

The chain recombines TRBV28 with TRBJ1-3; possibly TRBD1 for D (5 bases). Trimming left V 5 bases short and J 0 bases short, with 20 bases between. The CDR3 has 18 residues. Germline V gives CDR1 MDHEN, CDR2 SYDVKM. The chain's CDR3 is CASSLRAGSVGSGNTIYF. CDR3 DNA sequence: TGTGCCAGCAGTCTAAGGGCAGGGTCAGTGGGCTCTGGAAACACCATATATTTT.

This sequence joins TRBV24-1 and TRBJ2-4, with TRBD2 matching 14 bases. The CDR3 has 18 residues. Germline V gene data show CDR1 as KGHDR and CDR2 as SFDVKD. The junction had 7 bases not matched to a gene; V was cut back by 7 bases and J by 0 bases. Here the CDR3 reads CATRDGTSGGLAKNIQYF. The DNA for the CDR3 is TGTGCCACCAGAGACGGGACTAGCGGGGGACTAGCCAAAAACATTCAGTACTTC.

The rearrangement joins TRBV5-1 to TRBJ2-1, with 11 nucleotides matching TRBD2. This CDR3 is 16 amino acids long. Germline trimming cut 2 bases from V and 9 bases from J; bases unmatched to any gene: 10. Germline loops: CDR1 SGHRS, CDR2 YFSETQ. The CDR3 coding sequence is TGCGCCAGCAGCTTCCTTAGCGGGGGGGCTGAGAGTGAGCAGTTCTTC. The encoded protein is CASSFLSGGAESEQFF.

The chain employs TRBV30 and TRBJ1-3; D is unresolved. The CDR3 loop spans 16 amino acids. CDR1 is GTSNPN, CDR2 SVGIG, per germline (reference sequence). Between the trimmed V and J ends, which lost 0 bases and 4 bases, there was a span of 16 bases. In DNA, the CDR3 is TGTGCCTGGAGTGTATCGGCAGGCCCATGGGGAAACACCATATATTTT. This encodes CAWSVSAGPWGNTIYF.

The chain is built from TRBV6-1 and TRBJ1-2; D may be TRBD1 (5 bases). This CDR3 contains 14 residues. Trimming took off 2 bases at V and 2 bases at J, with 9 bases between the two ends. The germline V gene encodes CDR1 MNHNS and CDR2 SASEGT. CDR3 nucleotides: TGTGCCAGCAGTGAAACAAGGGGCAACTATGGCTACACCTTC. This codes for CASSETRGNYGYTF.

The rearrangement links TRBV5-6 to TRBJ1-1, with no clear D. This CDR3 is built from 17 residues. V was pared by 0 bases and J by 4 bases, with 19 bases between. Germline values: CDR1 SGHDT, CDR2 YYEEEE. CDR3 protein: CASSLGETRRVGTEAFF. CDR3 bases: TGTGCCAGCAGCTTGGGGGAGACTCGGCGGGTTGGCACTGAAGCTTTCTTT.

This sequence joins TRBV9 and TRBJ2-1; D might be TRBD1 (5 bases). Germline V gives CDR1 SGDLS, CDR2 YYNGEE. V was clipped by 0 bases and J by 0 bases, with 7 bases between them. The CDR3 has 15 residues. The CDR3 is CASSVGGDSYNEQFF. The CDR3 bases are TGTGCCAGCAGCGTAGGGGGCGACTCCTACAATGAGCAGTTCTTC.

In this sample, this clone turned up a few times. V and J are TRBV4-1 and TRBJ2-1; 12 bases align to TRBD2. V was clipped by 1 base and J by 5 bases; unmatched bases: 6. The CDR3 is 17 residues long. Germline V CDR1 and CDR2: MGHRA, YSYEKL. The CDR3 region is CASSQGPSGGVNNEQFF. CDR3 in DNA: TGCGCCAGCAGCCAAGGCCCTAGCGGGGGGGTCAACAATGAGCAGTTCTTC.

The rearrangement joins TRBV24-1 to TRBJ2-1; 8 bases agree with TRBD1. This CDR3 region has 14 residues. Germline lookup yields CDR1 KGHDR and CDR2 SFDVKD. V was pared by 7 bases and J by 5 bases, with 6 bases of the junction left unmatched. The CDR3 region is CATSRTGFDNEQFF. DNA of the CDR3: TGTGCCACCAGCAGGACAGGGTTCGACAATGAGCAGTTCTTC.

This chain links TRBV18 with TRBJ2-3; 8 bases line up with TRBD1. Germline trimming cut 2 bases from V and 3 bases from J; bases unmatched to any gene: 7. Germline loops: CDR1 KGHSH, CDR2 LQKENI. This CDR3 is 16 amino acids long. CDR3 loop: CASSPADRGTTDTQYF. CDR3 DNA: TGTGCCAGCTCACCAGCTGACAGGGGAACGACAGATACGCAGTATTTT.